This T cell receptor (beta chain) was captured by sequencing in a study of cytomegalovirus exposure and HLA in healthy donors. Overall study context: Inside one of the first data releases sat 85 million or so unique TCRs taken from HLA-typed donors.

Germline loops: CDR1 SGHRS, CDR2 YFSETQ. This CDR3 contains 14 residues. The V end was cut by 3 bases, the J end by 1 base, with 9 bases between. Notes on the study in general: In a later analysis, HLA-C alleles had the fewest associated TCRs, DRB1 alleles the most. Because they were indistinguishable, some V segments, including TRBV6-2 and TRBV6-3, were excluded. Highly shared sequence variants in one cluster were likely a sequencing artifact.

PCR amplification relied on 60 Vbeta primers (plus 13 Jbeta primers). Here immunoSEQ multiplex PCR was the method, and the copy in TCRdb shows in-frame clones only, minus some. The sample consists of 90,000 to 120,000 clones, approximately 80% of them appearing once. This clone was seen a few times. Its antigen is undetermined. The TCR comes from a male donor in good health and CMV-seronegative. V and J are TRBV5-1 and TRBJ2-3; the D gene is possibly TRBD2 (5 bases). Sequenced sample: PBMCs. CDR3 DNA: TGCGCCAGCAGCTCCCCGGAGGGCACAGATACGCAGTATTTT. Its translation is CASSSPEGTDTQYF.